These 4 T cell receptor beta chains were all obtained from the same sample, sequenced in a study of human T cells and chemical hapten exposure. TCRdb re-called the RACE reads with MiXCR, one entry per CDR3 protein. Of just over 95,000 distinct CDR3 sequences in the sample, around 25% were seen once. Time point denoted: patch test 3, about 24 weeks after DPC sensitization. Indicated treatment: therapeutic diphenylcyclopropenone sensitization with weekly scalp DPC. The sample here was whole blood, taken in connection with sensitization to the hapten diphenylcyclopropenone (DPC). The receptors come from a man aged 40-49 years with alopecia areata. Some clones in this sample may be carry-over from other donors' samples.

The chain has TRBV12-3 or TRBV12-4 and TRBJ2-7; TRBD2 agrees at 7 bases. V was pared by 5 bases and J by 5 bases, with 12 bases of the junction left unmatched. This CDR3 region has 15 residues. The CDR3 DNA sequence: TGTGCCAGCAGTCGTAGGGGAGCGGGACTAAACGAGCAGTACTTC. Protein: CASSRRGAGLNEQYF.

This clonotype was seen a few times. The chain uses TRBV7-9 and TRBJ1-5; D call uncertain. Germline CDR1 reads SEHNR; CDR2 reads FQNEAQ (reference sequence). V gave up 4 bases and J gave up 1 base, with 11 bases separating them. The CDR3 contains 15 residues. Here the CDR3 DNA reads TGTGCCAGCAGCTACTCGGCCGGGAGCAATCAGCCCCAGCATTTT. Encoded protein: CASSYSAGSNQPQHF.

The CDR3: CASSYSRIQGNSYEQYF. The CDR3 region has the DNA TGTGCCAGCAGTTACTCTAGGATTCAGGGGAACTCCTACGAGCAGTACTTC. The chain employs TRBV6-2 or TRBV6-3 and TRBJ2-7, with TRBD1 as a possible D gene (6 bases). Trimming left V 0 bases short and J 0 bases short, with 15 bases between. Germline assignment: CDR1 MNHEY and CDR2 SVGEGT. The CDR3 runs 17 residues.

This clonotype was seen a few times. The chain couples TRBV7-6 to TRBJ2-7; the match to TRBD1 covers 7 bases. Germline V gives CDR1 SGHVS, CDR2 FNYEAQ. CDR3 size: 16 residues. V lost 5 bases and J lost 1; bases outside the gene matches: 11. The CDR3 region is CASSTQRDSLSYEQYF. Here the CDR3 DNA reads TGTGCCAGCAGCACACAAAGGGACAGCCTTTCCTACGAGCAGTACTTC.